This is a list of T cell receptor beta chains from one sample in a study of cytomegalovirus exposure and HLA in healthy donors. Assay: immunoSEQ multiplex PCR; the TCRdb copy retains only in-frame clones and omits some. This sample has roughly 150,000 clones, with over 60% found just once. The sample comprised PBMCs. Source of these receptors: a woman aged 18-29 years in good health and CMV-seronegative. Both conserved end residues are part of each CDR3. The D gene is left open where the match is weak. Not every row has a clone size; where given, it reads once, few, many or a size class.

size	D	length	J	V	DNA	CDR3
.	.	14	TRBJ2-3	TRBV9	TGTGCCAGCAGCGTAGCTACAGGCACAGATACGCAGTATTTT	CASSVATGTDTQYF
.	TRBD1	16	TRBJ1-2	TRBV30	TGTGCCGGGTATCCAGTGAGGGGGCGAGGTGGCTATGGCTACACCTTC	CAGYPVRGRGGYGYTF
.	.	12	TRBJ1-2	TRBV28	TGTGCCATCTCGGACATCGCATATGGCTACACCTTC	CAISDIAYGYTF
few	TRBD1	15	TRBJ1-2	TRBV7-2	TGTGCCAGCAGCTCCCGGGACAGGGCCGACTATGGCTACACCTTC	CASSSRDRADYGYTF
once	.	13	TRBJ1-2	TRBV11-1	TGTGCCAGCAGCTTAGACAATAACTATGGCTACACCTTC	CASSLDNNYGYTF
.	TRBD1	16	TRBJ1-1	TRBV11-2	TGTGCCAGCAGCTTAGGGAGACAGGGGCGAAACACTGAAGCTTTCTTT	CASSLGRQGRNTEAFF
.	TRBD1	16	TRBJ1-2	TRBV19	TGTGCCAGTACCCAAGGGCCCGGGACAGGGGACTATGGCTACACCTTC	CASTQGPGTGDYGYTF
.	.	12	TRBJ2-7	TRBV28	TGTGCCAGCAGTGTGCAGGGTTGGGAGCAGTACTTC	CASSVQGWEQYF
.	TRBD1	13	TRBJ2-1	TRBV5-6	TGTGCCAGCAGCCCCGGGACAGGGAATGAGCAGTTCTTC	CASSPGTGNEQFF
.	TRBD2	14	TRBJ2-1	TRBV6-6	TGTGCCAGCAGTAGAAGCGGGAGAGGGAATGAGCAGTTCTTC	CASSRSGRGNEQFF
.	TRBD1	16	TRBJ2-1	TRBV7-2	TGTGCCAGCAGCGCCCGACAGGGCCGAGGTTACAATGAGCAGTTCTTC	CASSARQGRGYNEQFF
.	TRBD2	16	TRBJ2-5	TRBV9	TGTGCCAGCAGCGTTGAAGCGGGAGGGCCCGCGGAGACCCAGTACTTC	CASSVEAGGPAETQYF
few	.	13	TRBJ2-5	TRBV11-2	TGTGCCATTTCAAATAGCGGAACCCGGACCCAGTACTTC	CAISNSGTRTQYF
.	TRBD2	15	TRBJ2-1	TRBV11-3	TGTGCCAGCAGCTTAGAGGCGGGAGCCTACAATGAGCAGTTCTTC	CASSLEAGAYNEQFF
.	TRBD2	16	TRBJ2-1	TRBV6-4	TGTGCCAGCAGTGACCGTAGCGGGGGCTCCTACAATGAGCAGTTCTTC	CASSDRSGGSYNEQFF
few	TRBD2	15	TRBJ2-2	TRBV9	TGTGCCAGCAGCCCGCGACTAGCGGGAACCGGGGAGCTGTTTTTT	CASSPRLAGTGELFF
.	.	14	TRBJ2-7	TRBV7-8	TGTGCCAGCAGCATGGACAGTCCTTCCTACGAGCAGTACTTC	CASSMDSPSYEQYF
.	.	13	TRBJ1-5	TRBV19	TGTGCCAGTAGCCCCGGGGACACTCAGCCCCAGCATTTT	CASSPGDTQPQHF
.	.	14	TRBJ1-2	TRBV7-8	TGTGCCACCTTTCGCTCCACGTCGAAGGAGGGCTACACCTTC	CATFRSTSKEGYTF
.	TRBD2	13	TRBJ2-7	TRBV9	TGTGCCAGCAGCCACGGGACTACCTACGAGCAGTACTTC	CASSHGTTYEQYF
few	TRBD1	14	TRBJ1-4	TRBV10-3	TGTGCCATCAGTAAGGGACAGGGTGATGAAAAACTGTTTTTT	CAISKGQGDEKLFF
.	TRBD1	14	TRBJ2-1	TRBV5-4	TGTGCCAGCAGCTTACAGGGGGTCTACAATGAGCAGTTCTTC	CASSLQGVYNEQFF
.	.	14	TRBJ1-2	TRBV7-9	TGTGCCAGCAGCTCCGCGGGGGTAGTCTATGGCTACACCTTC	CASSSAGVVYGYTF
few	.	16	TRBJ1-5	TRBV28	TGTGCCAGCAGTACCCCTACCCCCGAGGGCAATCAGCCCCAGCATTTT	CASSTPTPEGNQPQHF
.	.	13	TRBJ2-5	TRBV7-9	TGTGCCAGCAGCTTAGAGGAGGCCGGGCCCCAGTACTTC	CASSLEEAGPQYF
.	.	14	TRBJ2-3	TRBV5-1	TGCGCCAGCAGCTTGCCTCCCCCCACAGATACGCAGTATTTT	CASSLPPPTDTQYF
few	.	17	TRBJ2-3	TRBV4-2	TGTGCCAGCAGCCAAGAAGACAATGGGCCGGGCACAGATACGCAGTATTTT	CASSQEDNGPGTDTQYF
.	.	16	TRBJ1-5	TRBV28	TGTGCCAGCAGTTTATTTTCTGGTGTACGCGATCAGCCCCAGCATTTT	CASSLFSGVRDQPQHF
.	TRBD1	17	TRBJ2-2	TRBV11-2	TGTGCCAGCAGCTTATCCAGACAGGGCCCGAACACCGGGGAGCTGTTTTTT	CASSLSRQGPNTGELFF
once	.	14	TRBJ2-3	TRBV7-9	TGTGCCAGCAGCTTATTCCAGGGGACAGATACGCAGTATTTT	CASSLFQGTDTQYF
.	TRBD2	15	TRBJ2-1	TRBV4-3	TGCGCCAGCAGCCAAGCTCGAGTAGCGGGGGGGAAGGTGTTCTTC	CASSQARVAGGKVFF
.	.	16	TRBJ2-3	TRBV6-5	TGTGCCAGCAGTTACAGGGGGACCAAACGCACAGATACGCAGTATTTT	CASSYRGTKRTDTQYF
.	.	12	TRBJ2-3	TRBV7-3	TGTGCCAGCAGCCGTAGCACAGATACGCAGTATTTT	CASSRSTDTQYF
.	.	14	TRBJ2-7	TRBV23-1	TGCGCCAGCAGTGAATGGAGGTGGTCCTACGAGCAGTACTTC	CASSEWRWSYEQYF
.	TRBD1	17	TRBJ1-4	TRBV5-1	TGCGCCAGCAGCTTGCTTCTACCGGGACAGGGGAATGAAAAACTGTTTTTT	CASSLLLPGQGNEKLFF
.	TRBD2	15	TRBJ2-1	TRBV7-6	TGTGCCAGCAGCCTATCTAGCGGGAGTTTCAATGAGCAGTTCTTC	CASSLSSGSFNEQFF
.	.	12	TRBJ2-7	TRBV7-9	TGTGCCAGCAGCTTAGCCAGGGGCGAGCAGTACTTC	CASSLARGEQYF
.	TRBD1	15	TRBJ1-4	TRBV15	TGTGCCACCATCAAAGGGACAGCAACTAATGAAAAACTGTTTTTT	CATIKGTATNEKLFF
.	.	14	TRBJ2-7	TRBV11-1	TGTGCCAGCAGCTTAGAGGCAGGGTCGAACGAGCAGTACTTC	CASSLEAGSNEQYF
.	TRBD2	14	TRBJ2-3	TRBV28	TGTGCCAGCGGAAGCGGGGGGGCAACAGATACGCAGTATTTT	CASGSGGATDTQYF
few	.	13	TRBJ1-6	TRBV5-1	TGCGCCAGCAGCTCCAGGGAATTTTCACCCCTCCACTTT	CASSSREFSPLHF
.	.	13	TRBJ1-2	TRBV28	TGTGCCGTTCGTCGGACAGATGGCCATGGCTACACCTTC	CAVRRTDGHGYTF
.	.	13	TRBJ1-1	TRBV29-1	TGCAGCGTTACTGGACAGACTCGGACTGAAGCTTTCTTT	CSVTGQTRTEAFF
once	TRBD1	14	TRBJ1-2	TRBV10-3	TGTGCCATCAGTGAGTGGGACAGTTATTATGGCTACACCTTC	CAISEWDSYYGYTF
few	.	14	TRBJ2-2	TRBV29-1	TGCAGCGTGCGGACAGCAACGAACACCGGGGAGCTGTTTTTT	CSVRTATNTGELFF
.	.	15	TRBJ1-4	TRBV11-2	TGTGCCAGCAGCTTATCGCGGGGGGCAAATGAAAAACTGTTTTTT	CASSLSRGANEKLFF
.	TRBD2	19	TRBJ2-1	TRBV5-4	TGTGCCAGCAGCCTTGGGACTAGCGGGAGAACGGCGCGGAGCAATGAGCAGTTCTTC	CASSLGTSGRTARSNEQFF
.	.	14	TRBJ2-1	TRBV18	TGTGCCAGCTCTTCCGACAATTTCGGTAATGAGCAGTTCTTC	CASSSDNFGNEQFF
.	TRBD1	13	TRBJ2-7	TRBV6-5	TGTGCCAGCAGAGACAGGGGGCCTTACGAGCAGTACTTC	CASRDRGPYEQYF
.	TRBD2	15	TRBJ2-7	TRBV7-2	TGTGCCAGCAGTTCTAGCGGGGCGAGCTCCTACGAGCAGTACTTC	CASSSSGASSYEQYF
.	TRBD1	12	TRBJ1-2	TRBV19	TGTGCCAGTAAGCAGGGGGCCTATGGCTACACCTTC	CASKQGAYGYTF
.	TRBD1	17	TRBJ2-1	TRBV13	TGTGCCAGCAGCTTAAGGACAGGGGGCGGCTTCTTCAATGAGCAGTTCTTC	CASSLRTGGGFFNEQFF